Listed here is a single TCR beta chain. The target antigen is unknown. Some clones are missing from TCRdb's copy, which holds only in-frame ones; the method was immunoSEQ multiplex PCR. The table shows about 56,000 clones, with 92% occurring only once. This entry comes from a study of CD4 T cells in relation to SARS-CoV-2 and coronaviruses. Regarding the study as a whole: The assay detects memory recall responses, not culture-primed primary responses.

Trimming took 3 bases from V and 7 from J; bases not matched to a gene: 9. The CDR3 consists of 15 residues. Germline V gene data show CDR1 as SGHDT and CDR2 as YYEEEE. Sequenced input: naive CD4+ T cells from PBMCs. The subset denotes: naive CD4+ T cells isolated by negative enrichment. The sequence came from an adult with COVID-19. The chain uses TRBV5-6 and TRBJ2-3; TRBD1 aligns across 9 bases. Here the CDR3 DNA reads TGTGCCAGCAGCTCCGGGACAGGGAGGTCAAATACGCAGTATTTT. Translating gives CASSSGTGRSNTQYF.